This TCR beta chain was identified in a study of blood T cells in healthy people across ages. This clonotype was seen more than once but under ten times. The target antigen is unknown. Germline V lookup: CDR1 DFQATT, CDR2 SNEGSKA (reference sequence). CDR3 size: 15 residues. The V and J ends lost 2 bases and 0 bases respectively, with 13 bases between them. Study outcomes and limitations: Age advanced and TCR beta diversity per million T cells fell, roughly linearly. Naive T cell percentage strongly correlated with TCR beta diversity.

Around 9.4 milliliters was the volume of peripheral blood drawn from each donor. Using a J-beta primer mix together with a sample-barcoded 5' primer, a second PCR was run for roughly 6 to 12 cycles. TCRdb redid the calling of the 5' RACE reads with MiXCR, one entry per CDR3 protein. The table has around 1,100,000 distinct CDR3 sequences, more than 30% seen once. This clonotype originated in a man aged 18 to 35 in good health. The V call is TRBV20-1, the J call TRBJ2-5, with unresolved D. Specimen: blood. The CDR3, as DNA: TGCAGTGCTAGACTAACCGGTATCTACCAAGAGACCCAGTACTTC. Translating it yields CSARLTGIYQETQYF.